These 4 T cell receptor beta chains share one sample of origin, sequenced in a study of neurological immune-mediated disorders. In TCRdb, the 5' RACE reads were re-called with MiXCR into one record per CDR3 protein. The data contain 20,000 to 30,000 distinct CDR3 sequences, 13% of them seen just once; the ten biggest clones take up roughly 17%. The source material was PBMCs. The receptors shown here come from a woman in her thirties or forties with HTLV-1-associated myelopathy (HAM/TSP).

This clonotype was counted ten times or more. V is TRBV7-7 and J is TRBJ1-1; D gene uncertain. The CDR3 is made up of 13 amino acids. V was clipped by 5 bases and J by 5 bases, with 12 bases between them. Germline V gene lookup returns CDR1 SSHAT and CDR2 FNYEAQ (reference sequence). In DNA form, the CDR3 reads TGTGCCAGCAGCACGGCATTGGGGACTGAAGCTTTCTTT. Protein product: CASSTALGTEAFF.

In its sample, this clonotype was seen many times. V gene TRBV12-3 or TRBV12-4 combines with J gene TRBJ2-1; D call uncertain. There are 13 residues in the CDR3. Trimming pared 9 bases from V and 5 bases from J, leaving 14 bases between. DNA for the CDR3: TGTGCCAGTAGAAGGTCAGACCACAATGAGCAGTTCTTC. Encoded protein: CASRRSDHNEQFF.

This clonotype was seen at least ten times. V is TRBV20-1 and J is TRBJ2-5, with a tentative D call TRBD1 (5 bases). The germline CDR1 and CDR2 sequences are DFQATT and SNEGSKA (reference sequence). The CDR3 extends over 14 amino acids. Trimming shortened V by 2 bases and J by 4 bases, and 14 bases separated the two germline ends. The CDR3: CSARLQGGRETQYF. CDR3 coding DNA: TGCAGTGCTAGACTCCAGGGTGGGCGAGAGACCCAGTACTTC.

This clonotype appeared many times. The gene calls are TRBV29-1 and TRBJ1-5; D is unresolved. There are 14 residues in the CDR3. V dropped 3 bases and J dropped 7 bases, with 16 bases sitting between them. Germline V gene lookup returns CDR1 SQVTM and CDR2 ANQGSEA. CDR3 DNA: TGCAGCGTTGATCTCAGGTTCAGAGGGCAGCCCCAGCATTTT. It translates to CSVDLRFRGQPQHF.